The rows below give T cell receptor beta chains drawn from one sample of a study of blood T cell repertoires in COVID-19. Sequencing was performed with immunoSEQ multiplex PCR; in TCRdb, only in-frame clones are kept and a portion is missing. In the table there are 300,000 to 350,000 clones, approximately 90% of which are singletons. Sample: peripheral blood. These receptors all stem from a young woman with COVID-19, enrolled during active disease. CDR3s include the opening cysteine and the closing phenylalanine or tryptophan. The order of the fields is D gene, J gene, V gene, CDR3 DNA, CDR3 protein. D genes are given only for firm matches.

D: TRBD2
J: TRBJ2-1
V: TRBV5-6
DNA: TGTGCCAGCTCCCTAGGGACTAAGGAAAATGGGCAGTTCTTC
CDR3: CASSLGTKENGQFF

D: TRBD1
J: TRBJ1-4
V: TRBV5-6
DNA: TGTGCCAGCAGGTTGACAGGGGGCCGGTGGGAAAAACTGTTTTTT
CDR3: CASRLTGGRWEKLFF

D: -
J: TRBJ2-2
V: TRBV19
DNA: TGTGCCAGTAATGCGGGGCGCGGCGGGGAGCTGTTTTTT
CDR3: CASNAGRGGELFF

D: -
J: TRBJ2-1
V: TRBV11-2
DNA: TGTGCCAGCGCGCGGTACAATGAGCAGTTCTTC
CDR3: CASARYNEQFF

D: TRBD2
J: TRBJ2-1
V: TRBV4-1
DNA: TGCGCCAGCAGCCGCGGCGTTCGGCGGGAGCGCGCCTACAATGAGCAGTTCTTC
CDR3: CASSRGVRRERAYNEQFF

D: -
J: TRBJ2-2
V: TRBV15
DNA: TGTGCCACCAGGGGGGGAATACTGGCGGGAAGCGGGGAGCTGTTTTTT
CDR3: CATRGGILAGSGELFF

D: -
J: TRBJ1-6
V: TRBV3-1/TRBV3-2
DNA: TGTGCCAGCAGCCAAGGGAGGGTCGACAATTCACCCCTCCACTTT
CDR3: CASSQGRVDNSPLHF

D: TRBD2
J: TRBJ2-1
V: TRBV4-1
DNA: TGCGCCAGCAGCCAAGAGGGACTAGCGGGAGTTTACAATGAGCAGTTCTTC
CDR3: CASSQEGLAGVYNEQFF

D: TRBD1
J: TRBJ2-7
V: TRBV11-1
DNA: TGTGCCAGCAGCCCCCGACAGGGTTCGAGATACGAGCAGTACTTC
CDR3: CASSPRQGSRYEQYF

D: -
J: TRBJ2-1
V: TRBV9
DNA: TGTGCCAGCAGCGGGGACACCTACAATGAGCAGTTCTTC
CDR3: CASSGDTYNEQFF